What follows are 30 T cell receptor beta chains derived from one specimen sequenced in a study of response to subunit inactivated influenza vaccine. TCRdb fed the RT-PCR reads into MiXCR, producing one record per CDR3 protein. Of hundreds of thousands of distinct CDR3 sequences listed, approximately 13% are singletons. Source: PBMCs from blood, taken 14 days before vaccination. The receptors shown here come from a man in his fifties who received an inactivated influenza vaccine.

This clonotype was counted many times. The chain recombines TRBV6-1 with TRBJ2-1; 12 positions agree with TRBD2. J lost 9 bases, V lost 7 bases, and 10 bases had no gene match. The CDR3 contains 15 residues. Germline V gene data show CDR1 as MNHNS and CDR2 as SASEGT. The CDR3 DNA follows: TGTGCCAGCACCAACCTAGCGGGGGGGCCCGGTGAGCAGTTCTTC. This codes for CASTNLAGGPGEQFF.

In its sample, this clonotype was seen many times. The V call is TRBV7-2, the J call TRBJ2-2, with TRBD2 matching over 12 bases. Germline values: CDR1 SGHTA, CDR2 FQGNSA. The CDR3 runs 17 residues. The J segment lost 0 bases and the V segment lost 2 bases, leaving 1 base of the junction unmatched. Here the CDR3 reads CASSLLAGGPNTGELFF. The CDR3 region has the DNA TGTGCCAGCAGCTTACTAGCGGGGGGGCCGAACACCGGGGAGCTGTTTTTT.

The chain joins TRBV6-2 or TRBV6-3 to TRBJ1-5; a possible D gene is TRBD1 (5 bases). Per germline, CDR1 MNHEY and CDR2 SVGEGT. CDR3 size: 22 residues. The V gene lost 7 bases and the J gene lost 5 bases, with 39 bases spanning the gap. The CDR3 bases are TGTGCCAGCACTCGAACGTGGAAGACTCTTGGAAGGACGGGGGAGGCCGATCAGCCCCAGCATTTT. It yields the protein CASTRTWKTLGRTGEADQPQHF.

V usage is TRBV7-9 and J usage is TRBJ2-1, with D maybe TRBD1 (6 bases). Germline V gene data show CDR1 as SEHNR and CDR2 as FQNEAQ (reference sequence). CDR3 length equals 14 residues. V was shortened by 4 bases and J by 4 bases, with 11 bases between the two germline ends. Here the CDR3 DNA reads TGTGCCAGCAGCTGGGACATAGGATACAATGAGCAGTTCTTC. Protein: CASSWDIGYNEQFF.

The chain has TRBV6-4 and TRBJ1-5; D is uncertain. Germline V lookup: CDR1 MRHNA, CDR2 SNTAGT. V was clipped by 4 bases and J by 3 bases, with 7 bases between them. The CDR3 contains 13 residues. CDR3 coding DNA: TGTGCCAGCAGTGTCAGTCCCAATCAGCCCCAGCATTTT. This encodes CASSVSPNQPQHF.

This clonotype was detected a few times. The chain combines TRBV14 with TRBJ1-1; 8 bases agree with TRBD1. Losses at the gene ends were 8 bases for V and 0 bases for J; bases not matched to a gene: 2. Looked up from germline, CDR1 is SGHDN and CDR2 is FVKESK. The CDR3 is made up of 13 amino acids. The CDR3 protein is CASGQGVNTEAFF. The DNA for the CDR3 is TGTGCCAGCGGACAGGGCGTGAACACTGAAGCTTTCTTT.

The chain is built from TRBV4-3 and TRBJ2-2; the D is unclear. V lost 0 bases and J 6 bases, leaving 11 bases between the germline ends. Germline V gene lookup returns CDR1 LGHNA and CDR2 YSLEER. This CDR3 has 15 amino acids. The CDR3 region is CASSQDLWVPGELFF. The DNA of the CDR3 is TGCGCCAGCAGCCAAGATCTCTGGGTTCCCGGGGAGCTGTTTTTT.

This clonotype was seen only a few times. The chain combines TRBV7-2 with TRBJ1-2; TRBD1 matches 7 bases. Trimming at V came to 5 bases and at J to 4 bases, leaving 4 bases not matched to a gene. Germline V CDR1 and CDR2: SGHTA, FQGNSA. The CDR3 runs 13 residues. The CDR3 DNA is TGTGCCAGCAGCGGACAGGTCTTCTATGGCTACACCTTC. Translated: CASSGQVFYGYTF.

This clonotype was counted between two and nine times. The chain uses TRBV2 and TRBJ1-6, with no clear D. The CDR3 is 15 amino acids. Germline CDR1 and CDR2: SNHLY and FYNNEI. Trimming removed 6 bases at V and 0 bases at J, with 9 bases between. The CDR3 nucleotides read TGTGCCAGCAGGCAGGCGAGCTCCTATAATTCACCCCTCCACTTT. Amino acids: CASRQASSYNSPLHF.

The rearrangement links TRBV7-9 to TRBJ2-2; D unclear. This CDR3 has 15 amino acids. The germline V gene has CDR1 SEHNR and CDR2 FQNEAQ (reference sequence). V lost 2 bases and J 2 bases, leaving 9 bases between the germline ends. CDR3 nucleotide sequence: TGTGCCAGCAGCTTAATGTATGTTAACACCGGGGAGCTGTTTTTT. This codes for CASSLMYVNTGELFF.

This clonotype appeared a few times. J is TRBJ1-2 and V is TRBV5-1, with D hard to call. Germline V gene sequence: CDR1 SGHRS, CDR2 YFSETQ. Between the trimmed V and J ends, which lost 2 bases and 5 bases, there was a span of 19 bases. This CDR3 is built from 16 residues. The CDR3 protein is CASSFSPVVERYGYTF. The CDR3 DNA reads as TGCGCCAGCAGCTTTTCTCCGGTCGTTGAGAGGTATGGCTACACCTTC.

The V and J genes are TRBV20-1 and TRBJ2-1; a weak D match, TRBD2 (5 bases). V lost 3 bases to trimming and J lost 12 bases, with 18 bases between them. CDR3 length: 13 amino acids. Looked up from germline, CDR1 is DFQATT and CDR2 is SNEGSKA (reference sequence). CDR3 amino acids: CSASLDSGSWQFF. The CDR3 DNA reads TGCAGTGCTAGCTTGGACTCCGGATCCTGGCAGTTCTTC.

V and J are TRBV21-1 and TRBJ2-1; the table's D gene call, TRBD1, was not cross checked with the DNA. TRBV21-1 is assigned pseudogene status. The CDR3 consists of 19 residues. The CDR3 region is CASSRPEPGQGGSYNEQFF. For the CDR3, the DNA is TGTGCCAGCAGCCGCCCGGAGCCAGGACAGGGGGGTTCCTACAATGAGCAGTTCTTC.

This clonotype was seen a handful of times. The genes are TRBV16 and TRBJ1-5; D is unresolved. Trimming left V 2 bases short and J 5 bases short, with 10 bases between. The CDR3 sequence is 14 residues long. Germline loops: CDR1 KGHSY, CDR2 FQNENV. The CDR3 here is CASSQGRGYQPQHF. Here the CDR3 DNA reads TGTGCCAGCAGCCAAGGTCGAGGCTATCAGCCCCAGCATTTT.

This clonotype was counted only a few times. This CDR3 is CASSPDTGIQYF. CDR3 sequence (DNA): TGTGCCAGCAGCCCCGATACGGGCATTCAGTACTTC. The V call is TRBV9, the J call TRBJ2-4; no reliable D call. This CDR3 has 12 residues. V was clipped by 4 bases and J by 9 bases, with 11 bases between them. Germline V gene sequence: CDR1 SGDLS, CDR2 YYNGEE.

The sample holds a few counts of this clonotype. The CDR3: CASRTGTGKTEAFF. The CDR3, as DNA: TGTGCCAGCAGGACCGGGACAGGGAAAACTGAAGCTTTCTTT. V usage is TRBV12-3 or TRBV12-4 and J usage is TRBJ1-1; 9 bases are shared with TRBD1. The junction had 7 bases not matched to a gene; V was cut back by 6 bases and J by 5 bases. There are 14 residues in the CDR3.

As concerns this clonotype: With a much larger clone just one base away, this may be a read error. V gene TRBV10-3 combines with J gene TRBJ2-5; TRBD2 might be the D (6 bases). Germline assignment: CDR1 ENHRY and CDR2 SYGVKD. The CDR3 is made up of 13 amino acids. DNA of the CDR3: TGTACCATCAGTGAGTCGGGGGTGGAGACCCAGTACTTC. This gives the protein CTISESGVETQYF.

The chain couples TRBV9 to TRBJ2-5; 10 bases are shared with TRBD2. The CDR3 loop spans 16 amino acids. With V trimmed by 4 bases and J by 7 bases, 13 bases remained unmatched. Per germline, CDR1 SGDLS and CDR2 YYNGEE. CDR3 nucleotides: TGTGCCAGCAGCCCCACCGGGACTAGCGAGTTGGGGACCCAGTACTTC. It encodes CASSPTGTSELGTQYF.

V gene TRBV10-1 combines with J gene TRBJ2-5; D is perhaps TRBD2 (6 bases). This CDR3 contains 19 residues. Germline CDR1 WNHNN, CDR2 SYGVQD (reference sequence). Trimming left V 0 bases short and J 2 bases short, with 22 bases between. The CDR3, as DNA: TGCGCCAGCAGTGAGTCGTTGTGGGGACTTACCTCCGGACAAGAGACCCAGTACTTC. As protein: CASSESLWGLTSGQETQYF.

This sequence joins TRBV20-1 and TRBJ1-2; 7 bases are a match to TRBD1. This CDR3 has 18 amino acids. In germline, CDR1 is DFQATT, CDR2 SNEGSKA (reference sequence). After removal of 0 bases from V and 4 bases from J, the junction contained 17 bases not matched to a gene. CDR3 sequence reads: CSARDFGVGRGLGYGYTF. The CDR3, as DNA: TGCAGTGCTAGAGATTTTGGCGTTGGAAGGGGGCTTGGCTATGGCTACACCTTC.

The chain carries TRBV7-2 and TRBJ2-3; D uncertain. Germline V CDR1 and CDR2: SGHTA, FQGNSA. CDR3 size: 15 residues. The ends were cut back, 5 bases at V and 7 bases at J, with 19 bases in the middle. The CDR3 DNA sequence: TGTGCCAGCAGCAGCCCCGCCTATAGTGTCAATACGCAGTATTTT. Protein sequence: CASSSPAYSVNTQYF. Full variable domain (rest looked up from reference TRBV7-2 and TRBJ2-3): GAGVSQSPSNKVTEKGKDVELRCDPISGHTALYWYRQSLGQGLEFLIYFQGNSAPDKSGLPSDRFSAERTGGSVSTLTIQRTQQEDSAVYLCASSSPAYSVNTQYFGPGTRLTVL.

This clonotype was recorded a few times. The chain joins TRBV7-3 to TRBJ1-2, with D unresolved. CDR3 length equals 13 residues. The V and J ends lost 5 bases and 8 bases respectively, with 15 bases between them. Germline loops: CDR1 SGHTA, CDR2 FQGTGA. CDR3 sequence (DNA): TGTGCCAGCAGCCCCTTTGAAGGGTCGGGCTACACCTTC. Amino acids: CASSPFEGSGYTF.

This clonotype has ten or more counts. The chain couples TRBV11-1 to TRBJ2-7; 7 nucleotides line up with TRBD1. The V gene end was trimmed by 5 bases and the J gene end by 3 bases; junction bases not matched to a gene: 19. From germline, CDR1 is SGHAT and CDR2 FQDESV (reference sequence). The CDR3 spans 18 residues. The CDR3 sequence is CASSIGLRTDRWVYEQYF. As DNA, the CDR3 is TGTGCCAGCAGCATAGGCTTAAGGACGGACAGGTGGGTCTACGAGCAGTACTTC.

This clonotype has more than one count but fewer than ten. This chain uses TRBV6-1 with TRBJ2-4; 7 bases match TRBD1. From germline, CDR1 is MNHNS and CDR2 SASEGT. The V segment lost 6 bases and the J segment 1 base; nucleotides outside the gene matches: 6. This CDR3 spans 15 amino acids. CDR3 nucleotide sequence: TGTGCCAGCAGCCCGACAGGGTCCGCCAAAAACATTCAGTACTTC. Translated: CASSPTGSAKNIQYF.

CDR3 in DNA: TGTGCCAGCAGCGTAACCACCGTCACAGATACGCAGTATTTT. Its translation: CASSVTTVTDTQYF. This chain connects TRBV9 to TRBJ2-3; unclear D gene. The CDR3 has 14 residues. Germline values: CDR1 SGDLS, CDR2 YYNGEE. The V gene lost 1 base and the J gene lost 2 bases, with 8 bases spanning the gap.

To note about this clonotype: One base away lies a much larger clone, so this may be a sequencing read error. This sequence joins TRBV29-1 and TRBJ2-3; D unclear. Germline CDR1 and CDR2: SQVTM and ANQGSEA. The CDR3 length is 13 residues. V was cut by 5 bases and J by 4 bases, with 13 bases left in between. The CDR3 protein is CSVSVGMADTQYF. The CDR3 DNA reads as TGCAGCGTTTCGGTGGGGATGGCAGATACGCAGTATTTT.

This clonotype was observed a few times. The rearrangement links TRBV7-9 to TRBJ2-1; TRBD2 matches 10 bases. The V and J ends lost 3 bases and 8 bases, in that order; junction bases with no gene match: 7. The CDR3 spans 15 residues. The germline V gene has CDR1 SEHNR and CDR2 FQNEAQ (reference sequence). CDR3 coding DNA: TGTGCCAGCAGCTTCGAACTAGCGGGATTCGATGAGCAGTTCTTC. Translation gives CASSFELAGFDEQFF.

The chain is built from TRBV24-1 and TRBJ2-2; D uncertain. Trimming cost V 3 bases and J 6 bases, with 10 bases left between them. Germline V gene lookup returns CDR1 KGHDR and CDR2 SFDVKD. The CDR3 runs to 14 residues. In nucleotides, the CDR3 is TGTGCCACCAGTGATAGGCGAAGTGCCGGGGAGCTGTTTTTT. Translating gives CATSDRRSAGELFF.

The chain links TRBV7-2 to TRBJ2-7; TRBD1 matches 7 bases. The ends lost 8 bases at V and 5 bases at J; junction bases unmatched: 12. This CDR3 has 14 residues. From germline, CDR1 is SGHTA and CDR2 FQGNSA. In DNA form, the CDR3 reads TGTGCCAGCGGCAAGACAGGGAGCATCCACGAGCAGTACTTC. This codes for CASGKTGSIHEQYF.

In its sample, this clonotype was seen a few times. The V and J genes are TRBV28 and TRBJ1-5; TRBD1 might be the D (6 bases). Germline loops: CDR1 MDHEN, CDR2 SYDVKM. V was pared by 4 bases and J by 1 base, with 8 bases between. The length of the CDR3 is 14 residues. The CDR3 bases are TGTGCCAGCAGTTGGACAGAAAGCAATCAGCCCCAGCATTTT. Encoded protein: CASSWTESNQPQHF.